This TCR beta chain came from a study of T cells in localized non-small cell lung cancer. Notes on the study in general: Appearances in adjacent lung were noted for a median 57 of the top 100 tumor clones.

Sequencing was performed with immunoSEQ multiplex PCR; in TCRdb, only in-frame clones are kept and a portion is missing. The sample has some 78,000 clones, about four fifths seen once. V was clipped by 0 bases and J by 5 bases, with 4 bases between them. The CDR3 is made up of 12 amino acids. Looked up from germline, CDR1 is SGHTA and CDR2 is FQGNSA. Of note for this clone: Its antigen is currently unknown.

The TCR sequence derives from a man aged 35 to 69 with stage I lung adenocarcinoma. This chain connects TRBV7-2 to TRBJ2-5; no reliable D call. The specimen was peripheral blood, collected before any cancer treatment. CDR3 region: CASSLAPETQYF. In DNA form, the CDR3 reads TGTGCCAGCAGCTTAGCGCCGGAGACCCAGTACTTC. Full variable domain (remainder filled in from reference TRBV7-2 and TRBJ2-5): GAGVSQSPSNKVTEKGKDVELRCDPISGHTALYWYRQSLGQGLEFLIYFQGNSAPDKSGLPSDRFSAERTGGSVSTLTIQRTQQEDSAVYLCASSLAPETQYFGPGTRLLVL.